The TCR beta chain under discussion was sequenced for a study of regulatory T cells in long-lasting Graves disease. Findings and limits, study-wide: There was favoring of TRBV28, TRBJ1-2 and TRBJ2-5 in persistent disease. Thyroid tissue went unexamined; only peripheral blood was analyzed.

V lost 5 bases to trimming and J lost 6 bases, with 14 bases between them. The CDR3 contains 14 residues. Germline V gene data show CDR1 as SGHAT and CDR2 as FQNNGV. Stated time point: newly diagnosed GD, antithyroid drugs for less than 3 months. Extracted RNA from PBMCs served as the source of the TCR library. Libraries of TCR beta came from iRepertoire HTBI primers plus Arm-PCR of CDR3 regions. Using its own MiXCR run on the multiplex PCR reads, TCRdb lists one record per CDR3 protein. This table holds some 250,000 distinct CDR3 sequences, 15% to 20% found once. This clonotype was recorded many times. Its antigen remains unknown. A further study also used this sample, focusing on T cells in Graves' hyperthyroidism and ophthalmopathy. That investigation notes: The study used the HTBI primer set for a first-round RT-PCR of the TCR CDR3. Most clonotypes expanded in thyroid above 0.001 were likewise present in blood.

Specimen: peripheral blood mononuclear cells (PBMCs), collected at new diagnosis, from a patient treated with antithyroid drugs. The V call is TRBV11-2, the J call TRBJ2-1; tentatively, D is TRBD1 or TRBD2 (6 bases each). The sequence was collected from a woman between 25 and 40 years old with Graves disease. The CDR3 loop reads CASSNARGRNEQFF. The CDR3 nucleotides are TGTGCCAGCAGCAACGCCCGGGGGCGCAATGAGCAGTTCTTC. The complete variable domain, with remaining parts taken from reference TRBV11-2 and TRBJ2-1, reads EAGVAQSPRYKIIEKRQSVAFWCNPISGHATLYWYQQILGQGPKLLIQFQNNGVVDDSQLPKDRFSAERLKGVDSTLKIQPAKLEDSAVYLCASSNARGRNEQFFGPGTRLTVL.